This TCR beta chain derives from a study of long-term antiretroviral therapy in people with HIV. Study-wide points: The study collected blood between the mid-2000s and the late 2010s, possibly under older ART regimens.

About this clone: Its matching antigen is unknown.

Investigators performed immunoSEQ version v3.0 at survey level. Libraries were prepared by immunoSEQ multiplex PCR; TCRdb keeps only in-frame clonotypes and omits some of them. The sample contains thousands of clones, approximately 74% of which appear only once. Looked up from germline, CDR1 is LNHDA and CDR2 is SQIVND (reference sequence). The junction had 8 bases not matched to a gene; V was cut back by 5 bases and J by 5 bases. The CDR3 consists of 15 residues. The clonotype was recovered from a man aged 18 to 30 with HIV. The starting material was unsorted PBMCs, obtained 0.1 years before starting antiretroviral therapy. The rearrangement joins TRBV19 to TRBJ2-1; TRBD2 agrees at 8 bases. This chain's CDR3 is CASSLGLVLHNEQFF. The CDR3 DNA sequence: TGTGCCAGTAGTCTGGGACTAGTCCTCCACAATGAGCAGTTCTTC.